This TCR beta chain was documented in a study of cytomegalovirus exposure and HLA in healthy donors. General observations from the study: Apart from CMV serostatus, no immune exposure information was available.

The PCR was carried out with 60 Vbeta primers and 13 Jbeta primers. Assay: immunoSEQ multiplex PCR; the TCRdb copy retains only in-frame clones and omits some. The sample lists 100,000 to 150,000 clones; 75% to 85% were seen once. As to this clone: Its antigen is unknown.

Sequencing was performed on PBMCs. The source is a man aged 45-60 years in good health and CMV-seronegative.

CDR3 region: CASSVDGTYEQYF. The CDR3 DNA reads TGTGCCAGCAGCGTAGACGGGACTTACGAGCAGTACTTC. The rearrangement links TRBV9 to TRBJ2-7; D might be TRBD2 (6 bases). This CDR3 has 13 residues. CDR1 and CDR2 (germline): SGDLS, YYNGEE. Between the trimmed V and J ends, which lost 0 bases and 4 bases, there was a span of 8 bases. The complete variable domain, with remaining parts taken from reference TRBV9 and TRBJ2-7, reads DSGVTQTPKHLITATGQRVTLRCSPRSGDLSVYWYQQSLDQGLQFLIQYYNGEERAKGNILERFSAQQFPDLHSELNLSSLELGDSALYFCASSVDGTYEQYFGPGTRLTVT.